Shown below are 7 T cell receptor beta chains from a single sample sequenced in a study of shared clonotypes between healthy human individuals. Assay: immunoSEQ multiplex PCR; the TCRdb copy retains only in-frame clones and omits some. The repertoire includes roughly 1 million clones, about 75% of them detected once, and about 1.4% sits in the top ten. Sequencing input: memory CD4+ T cells sorted from blood. Subset denoted: CD45RA-negative fraction. The receptors originated from a young man in good health.

This clone was found a few times. Other nucleotide sequences from this sample produce the same CDR3. The chain joins TRBV6-5 to TRBJ2-7; D possibly matches TRBD1 or TRBD2 (5 bases each). V was shortened by 0 bases and J by 2 bases, with 11 bases between the two germline ends. The CDR3 has 15 residues. Germline V lookup: CDR1 MNHEY, CDR2 SVGAGI. The CDR3 DNA sequence: TGTGCCAGCAGTTACTCCAGGGACGGACCCTACGAGCAGTACTTC. This sequence encodes CASSYSRDGPYEQYF.

For this clone: At the DNA level, this CDR3 is encoded by other sequences in the same sample as well. The J gene is TRBJ1-5, the V gene TRBV28; D is undetermined. This CDR3 has 12 amino acids. The germline V gene has CDR1 MDHEN and CDR2 SYDVKM. V shed 6 bases and J shed 4 bases, with 7 bases lying between them. The CDR3 protein is CASSLINQPQHF. The CDR3 DNA reads as TGTGCCAGCAGCCTCATAAATCAGCCCCAGCATTTT.

The chain combines TRBV6-1 with TRBJ2-4; D is possibly TRBD1 (5 bases). This CDR3 region has 13 residues. V was shortened by 6 bases and J by 0 bases, with 6 bases between the two germline ends. Germline lookup yields CDR1 MNHNS and CDR2 SASEGT. The CDR3 is CASRDIAKNIQYF. The CDR3 coding sequence is TGTGCCAGCAGGGACATAGCCAAAAACATTCAGTACTTC.

To note about this clone: Other DNA sequences in this sample translate to the same CDR3. CDR3 DNA: TGCGCCAGCAGCTTGGATGGACAGGGGAACACTGAAGCTTTCTTT. Translated: CASSLDGQGNTEAFF. The rearrangement uses TRBV5-1 and TRBJ1-1; the match to TRBD1 covers 8 bases. Germline trimming cut 0 bases from V and 1 base from J; bases unmatched to any gene: 2. This CDR3 has 15 amino acids. Per the germline V gene, CDR1 is SGHRS and CDR2 is YFSETQ. The entire variable domain, with the rest obtained from reference TRBV5-1 and TRBJ1-1, is as follows: KAGVTQTPRYLIKTRGQQVTLSCSPISGHRSVSWYQQTPGQGLQFLFEYFSETQRNKGNFPGRFSGRQFSNSRSEMNVSTLELGDSALYLCASSLDGQGNTEAFFGQGTRLTVV.

This clone was detected only a few times. The CDR3 DNA is TGTGCCTCCACGACAGGGAGAACGGCTCAGCCCCAGCATTTT. Protein sequence: CASTTGRTAQPQHF. J is TRBJ1-5 and V is TRBV19; TRBD1 matches at 7 bases. From germline, CDR1 is LNHDA and CDR2 SQIVND (reference sequence). The CDR3 has 14 residues. Trimming cost V 11 bases and J 6 bases; bases outside gene matches: 13.

This clone appeared many times. The identical CDR3 is also encoded by other nucleotide sequences in the sample. The V call is TRBV11-2, the J call TRBJ2-7, with unresolved D. The V gene's germline CDR1 is SGHAT and CDR2 FQNNGV. The CDR3 has 14 amino acids. V was clipped by 0 bases and J by 0 bases, with 6 bases between them. CDR3 residues: CASSLDPSSYEQYF. CDR3 in DNA: TGTGCCAGCAGCTTAGACCCCAGCTCCTACGAGCAGTACTTC.

The gene calls are TRBV18 and TRBJ2-7; TRBD1 aligns across 8 bases. V lost 3 bases and J lost 7; bases outside the gene matches: 5. Germline values: CDR1 KGHSH, CDR2 LQKENI. This CDR3 spans 13 amino acids. In DNA, the CDR3 is TGTGCCAGCTCACCGTACAGGGGGTGGGAGCAGTACTTC. Amino acids: CASSPYRGWEQYF. Complete variable domain (other parts from reference TRBV18 and TRBJ2-7): NAGVMQNPRHLVRRRGQEARLRCSPMKGHSHVYWYRQLPEEGLKFMVYLQKENIIDESGMPKERFSAEFPKEGPSILRIQQVVRGDSAAYFCASSPYRGWEQYFGPGTRLTVT.